Listed below are T cell receptor beta chains from one sample, sequenced in a study of blood T cell repertoires in COVID-19. Generated by immunoSEQ multiplex PCR, the TCRdb table keeps only in-frame clones and is missing some. In the table there are about 200,000 clones, roughly 92% of which are singletons. Sequenced input: peripheral blood. Every receptor here comes from a man aged 55 to 70 with COVID-19, enrolled during active disease. Both conserved end residues are part of each CDR3. The D gene is left open where the match is weak. Clone size is shown for a subset of rows, as once, few, many or a class of expanded clone.

TRBV7-8,TRBD2,TRBJ2-2,few,TGTGCCAGCAGCCTCCGGACTAGCCTGGTCACCGGGGAGCTGTTTTTT,CASSLRTSLVTGELFF
TRBV24-1,TRBD1,TRBJ2-1,-,TGTGCCACCAGTGATGCCGGCCCACAGGGGTTACACAATGAGCAGTTCTTC,CATSDAGPQGLHNEQFF
TRBV6-5,TRBD1,TRBJ1-1,-,TGTGCCAGCAGTTACATGGACAGGGGATTTGAAGCTTTCTTT,CASSYMDRGFEAFF
TRBV27,-,TRBJ1-4,-,TGTGCCAGCCAGAACCGGCGGACAGACCTTAATGAAAAACTGTTTTTT,CASQNRRTDLNEKLFF
TRBV19,TRBD2,TRBJ2-1,-,TGTGCCAGTAGCGGGAGGGCCACGAGTGAGCAGTTCTTC,CASSGRATSEQFF
TRBV9,TRBD2,TRBJ2-1,-,TGTGCCAGCAGCATCCGGACTAGCGGGAGGGTCGATGAGCAGTTCTTC,CASSIRTSGRVDEQFF
TRBV5-1,TRBD1,TRBJ1-3,-,TGCGCCAGTCGAACAGGGGCTGGAAACACCATATATTTT,CASRTGAGNTIYF
TRBV7-6,-,TRBJ1-2,-,TGTGCCAGCAGCCCGACAGATAACTATGGCTACACCTTC,CASSPTDNYGYTF
TRBV27,TRBD1,TRBJ2-5,-,TGTGCCAGCAGAATAGGACAGGGGGCAGAGACCCAGTACTTC,CASRIGQGAETQYF
TRBV24-1,-,TRBJ1-5,-,TGTGCCACCAGTGAGAGCGGGACACCTAATCAGCCCCAGCATTTT,CATSESGTPNQPQHF
TRBV24-1,-,TRBJ2-2,-,TGTGCCACCAGTTCGTCGGGTATAGGTCACACCGGGGAGCTGTTTTTT,CATSSSGIGHTGELFF